The sequence of this T cell receptor (beta chain) was determined in a study of blood T cell repertoires in COVID-19. Study background: Whether acute or convalescent, the COVID-19 samples came from the United States, Italy and Spain. PBMCs, B-cell-depleted T cells, or T cells provided the cDNA or gDNA that made up the material.

This clone was recorded a few times. In the original workflow: For nucleated cells, counts were estimated from reference gene primer amplification. Sequencing used immunoSEQ multiplex PCR; TCRdb keeps in-frame clones, though not all of them. Clone size and V and J calls were adopted from that table, with D and trimming inferred from the DNA. The table includes 250,000 to 350,000 clones, 75% to 90% detected once. Germline-derived CDR1 and CDR2 are SGHAT and FQNNGV. Trimming removed 0 bases from V and 4 bases from J, with 13 bases in between. This CDR3 has 15 amino acids. The TCR sequence derives from a woman aged 60-70 years with acute or convalescent COVID-19. The sequencing input was peripheral blood. V gene TRBV11-2 combines with J gene TRBJ2-7; no firm D call. CDR3 sequence reads: CASSLDQGAPYEQYF. The CDR3 DNA is TGTGCCAGCAGCTTAGATCAAGGAGCTCCATACGAGCAGTACTTC.